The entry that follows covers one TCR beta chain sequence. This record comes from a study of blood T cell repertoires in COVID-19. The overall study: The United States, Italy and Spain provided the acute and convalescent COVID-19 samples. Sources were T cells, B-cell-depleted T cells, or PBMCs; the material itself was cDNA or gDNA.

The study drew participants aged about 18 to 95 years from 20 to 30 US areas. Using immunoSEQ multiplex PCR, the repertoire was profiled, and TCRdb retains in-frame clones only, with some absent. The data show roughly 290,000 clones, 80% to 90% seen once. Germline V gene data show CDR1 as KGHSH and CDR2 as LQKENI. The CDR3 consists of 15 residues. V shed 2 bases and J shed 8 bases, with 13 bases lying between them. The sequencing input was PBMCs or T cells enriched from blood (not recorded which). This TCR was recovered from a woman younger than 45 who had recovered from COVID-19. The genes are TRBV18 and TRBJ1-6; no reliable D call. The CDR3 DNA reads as TGTGCCAGCTCACCAGGCATAGGCGGGGATTCACCCCTCCACTTT. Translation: CASSPGIGGDSPLHF.